The 28 T cell receptor beta chains below were found in one sample sequenced in a study of T cells in Graves' hyperthyroidism and ophthalmopathy (dated by TCRdb to the late 2010s). Library prep was done by multiplex PCR. The sequencing machine was an Illumina HiSeq 2000. TCR beta CDR3 regions were amplified from RNA transcripts. The first round of RT-PCR for the TCR CDR3 was performed with the HTBI primer set and the Qiagen OneStep RT-PCR kit. TCRdb redid the processing of the public reads, applying fastp at Q25 and MiXCR, and retained in-frame beta chains. Each entry is one CDR3 protein sequence, shown with its most common DNA and genes. This sample has some 560,000 distinct CDR3 sequences in its table, and less than 15% of those were observed once. Of the sample, 11% to 15% falls within the top ten clones. Sequenced: blood. The receptors originated from a woman between 40 and 50 years old with Graves' hyperthyroidism.

The chain carries TRBV5-1 and TRBJ2-1, with 13 bases that match TRBD2. The CDR3 consists of 19 residues. The germline V gene encodes CDR1 SGHRS and CDR2 YFSETQ. J was trimmed by 6 bases and V by 4 bases; bases with no gene match: 16. In DNA, the CDR3 is TGCGCCAGCAGCCCGGGGACTAGCGGGACCCTCTCCTTAGCCAATGAGCAGTTCTTC. It yields the protein CASSPGTSGTLSLANEQFF.

Points on this clonotype: A much larger clonotype is one base distant, so this may be a read error. The chain uses TRBV11-1 and TRBJ2-3; 8 nucleotides agree with TRBD2. Looked up from germline, CDR1 is SGHAT and CDR2 is FQDESV (reference sequence). The CDR3 runs to 16 residues. In DNA form, the CDR3 reads TGTGCCAGCAGTCGGTCCGGGACTAGAGGTACAGATATGCAGTATTTT. Protein sequence: CASSRSGTRGTDMQYF.

This clonotype was found once. A much larger clone lies a single base off, so this may be a read error. CDR3 nucleotide sequence: TGTGCCAGCAGCTTCGGCAGGACCTACGAGCAGTTCTTC. Translation gives CASSFGRTYEQFF. The genes are TRBV11-1 and TRBJ2-1; D not certain. The CDR3 is 13 amino acids. V was shortened by 3 bases and J by 10 bases, with 13 bases between the two germline ends. Germline CDR1 is SGHAT and CDR2 is FQDESV (reference sequence).

This clonotype was picked up many times. The rearrangement links TRBV27 to TRBJ1-6, with D possibly being TRBD1 (5 bases). This CDR3 comprises 13 residues. Trimming took 9 bases from V and 7 from J, leaving 13 bases between them. The germline V gene has CDR1 MNHEY and CDR2 SMNVEV (reference sequence). Here the CDR3 reads CASRTGRNSPLHF. DNA for the CDR3: TGTGCCAGTAGGACGGGGCGGAATTCACCCCTCCACTTT.

This clonotype was seen more than once but under ten times. The chain couples TRBV12-3 or TRBV12-4 to TRBJ2-3, with TRBD2 as a possible D gene (7 bases). V lost 3 bases and J 4 bases, leaving 14 bases between the germline ends. The CDR3 length is 15 residues. In DNA form, the CDR3 reads TGTGCCAGCAGTTTCACGGGGGGCCGCCCAGATACGCAGTATTTT. Amino acids: CASSFTGGRPDTQYF.

This clonotype appeared a few times. The chain has TRBV29-1 and TRBJ2-1; the D gene is possibly TRBD1 (6 bases). Germline-derived CDR1 and CDR2 are SQVTM and ANQGSEA. V shed 7 bases and J shed 9 bases, with 16 bases lying between them. The CDR3 is made up of 12 amino acids. The CDR3 DNA sequence: TGCAGCGCCCCAGGGGCTGGTGGTGAGCAGTTCTTC. Its protein is CSAPGAGGEQFF.

This clonotype was recorded a few times. V gene TRBV20-1 combines with J gene TRBJ1-5; D gene unclear. Trimming stripped 3 bases from V and 5 bases from J, with 14 bases between. The CDR3 is 14 residues long. CDR1 and CDR2 (germline): DFQATT, SNEGSKA (reference sequence). CDR3 in DNA: TGCAGTGCTAGGGCCATTACAGATTATCAGCCCCAGCATTTT. Its translation is CSARAITDYQPQHF.

This clonotype came up many times. The chain joins TRBV11-2 to TRBJ2-3, with 10 bases matching TRBD2. Unmatched junction bases numbered 9, after V lost 1 base and J lost 5 bases. This CDR3 contains 17 residues. Germline CDR1 reads SGHAT; CDR2 reads FQNNGV. CDR3 region: CASSLARLAGGVDTQYF. CDR3 bases: TGTGCCAGCAGCTTAGCTCGACTAGCGGGCGGAGTAGATACGCAGTATTTT. The variable domain in full, with the rest retrieved from reference TRBV11-2 and TRBJ2-3, is EAGVAQSPRYKIIEKRQSVAFWCNPISGHATLYWYQQILGQGPKLLIQFQNNGVVDDSQLPKDRFSAERLKGVDSTLKIQPAKLEDSAVYLCASSLARLAGGVDTQYFGPGTRLTVL.

In this sample, this clonotype turned up many times. V gene TRBV11-1 combines with J gene TRBJ2-3, with TRBD1 matching 12 bases. The germline gives CDR1 SGHAT, CDR2 FQDESV (reference sequence). Germline trimming cut 5 bases from V and 2 bases from J; bases unmatched to any gene: 8. The CDR3 runs to 17 residues. CDR3: CASSGSGTGGVTDTQYF. DNA of the CDR3: TGTGCCAGCAGCGGCTCCGGGACAGGGGGCGTCACAGATACGCAGTATTTT.

This clonotype was seen at least ten times. This sequence joins TRBV3-1 and TRBJ2-7, with 10 bases fitting TRBD1. This CDR3 is built from 16 residues. The germline CDR1 and CDR2 sequences are LGHDT and YNNKEL (reference sequence). The junction had 5 bases not matched to a gene; V was cut back by 1 base and J by 2 bases. The DNA for the CDR3 is TGTGCCAGCAGCCAAGGATGGGACAGGGGTGCCTACGAGCAGTACTTC. It is translated as CASSQGWDRGAYEQYF.

The genes are TRBV18 and TRBJ2-1; 11 bases align to TRBD2. The CDR3 is 15 amino acids. With 3 bases clipped from V and 8 bases from J, the junction kept 6 bases outside the gene matches. CDR1 and CDR2 (germline): KGHSH, LQKENI. CDR3 loop: CASSPGLAEVDEQFF. DNA for the CDR3: TGTGCCAGCTCACCGGGACTAGCGGAGGTCGATGAGCAGTTCTTC.

This clonotype occurred a few times. V usage is TRBV2 and J usage is TRBJ2-1; 9 nucleotides match TRBD1. With 6 bases clipped from V and 7 bases from J, the junction kept 7 bases outside the gene matches. The CDR3 runs to 14 residues. CDR1 is SNHLY and CDR2 is FYNNEI in the germline V gene. The CDR3 loop is CASSADRGRNEQFF. The CDR3 DNA reads TGTGCCAGCAGCGCCGACAGGGGGAGGAATGAGCAGTTCTTC.

This clonotype was found many times. CDR3 sequence reads: CASRWGLTGAETQYF. The CDR3 DNA reads as TGTGCCAGCAGATGGGGACTGACAGGGGCAGAGACCCAGTACTTC. The V gene is TRBV12-3 or TRBV12-4, the J gene TRBJ2-5, with 8 bases identical to TRBD1. V lost 6 bases and J lost 4; bases outside the gene matches: 10. The CDR3 has 15 amino acids.

This clonotype was counted many times. The chain links TRBV13 to TRBJ2-4, with 10 bases matching TRBD2. The V gene's germline CDR1 is PRHDT and CDR2 FYEKMQ (reference sequence). The CDR3 totals 15 residues. J was trimmed by 6 bases and V by 5 bases; bases with no gene match: 7. This CDR3 is CASSPGTSEGNIQYF. In DNA form, the CDR3 reads TGTGCCAGCAGCCCCGGGACTAGCGAGGGAAACATTCAGTACTTC.

V and J are TRBV4-1 and TRBJ2-5; perhaps TRBD2 as D (6 bases). Trimming took off 4 bases at V and 2 bases at J, with 14 bases between the two ends. There are 15 residues in the CDR3. Per germline, CDR1 MGHRA and CDR2 YSYEKL. The CDR3 DNA reads as TGCGCCAGCAGCCGCCCGGGAGTGGGTCAAGAGACCCAGTACTTC. Protein product: CASSRPGVGQETQYF.

The chain uses TRBV5-1 and TRBJ1-3; weak D call: TRBD1 (5 bases). The CDR3 extends over 16 amino acids. V was shortened by 4 bases and J by 0 bases, with 14 bases between the two germline ends. Germline V gene data show CDR1 as SGHRS and CDR2 as YFSETQ. Here the CDR3 DNA reads TGCGCCAGCAGCGCTGGGGGTACCGGCTCTGGAAACACCATATATTTT. It encodes CASSAGGTGSGNTIYF.

The chain combines TRBV12-3 or TRBV12-4 with TRBJ2-3, with D tentatively TRBD1 (5 bases). The CDR3 sequence is 15 residues long. Deletions cut 6 bases from V and 5 bases from J, with 18 bases between. The CDR3 region is CASRIGTGPQDTQYF. The DNA for the CDR3 is TGTGCCAGCAGGATAGGAACAGGACCCCAAGATACGCAGTATTTT.

This clonotype was observed a handful of times. This rearrangement joins TRBV2 to TRBJ2-3, with D unresolved. This CDR3 region has 12 residues. V lost 3 bases and J 8 bases, leaving 9 bases between the germline ends. Germline values: CDR1 SNHLY, CDR2 FYNNEI. CDR3 in DNA: TGTGCCAGCAGTGACTCCTTGGGTACGCAGTATTTT. Protein: CASSDSLGTQYF. Filled out from reference TRBV2 and TRBJ2-3, the complete variable domain reads EPEVTQTPSHQVTQMGQEVILRCVPISNHLYFYWYRQILGQKVEFLVSFYNNEISEKSEIFDDQFSVERPDGSNFTLKIRSTKLEDSAMYFCASSDSLGTQYFGPGTRLTVL.

This clonotype was counted at least ten times. The chain recombines TRBV2 with TRBJ2-5; D may be TRBD2 (6 bases). Between the trimmed V and J ends, which lost 9 bases and 4 bases, there was a span of 18 bases. CDR1 SNHLY and CDR2 FYNNEI come from the germline V gene. This CDR3 is built from 14 residues. CDR3 coding DNA: TGTGCCAGTAACCCGCGGGAATTGGCAGAGACCCAGTACTTC. As protein: CASNPRELAETQYF. Based on the CDR3 plus reference TRBV2 and TRBJ2-5, the full variable domain is EPEVTQTPSHQVTQMGQEVILRCVPISNHLYFYWYRQILGQKVEFLVSFYNNEISEKSEIFDDQFSVERPDGSNFTLKIRSTKLEDSAMYFCASNPRELAETQYFGPGTRLLVL.

V usage is TRBV20-1 and J usage is TRBJ1-2; D gene uncertain. The V and J ends lost 6 bases and 8 bases respectively, with 25 bases between them. The CDR3 is 15 amino acids. Germline V CDR1 and CDR2: DFQATT, SNEGSKA (reference sequence). CDR3 protein: CSAQNPARPEGGYTF. CDR3 bases: TGCAGTGCGCAGAACCCGGCCCGCCCCGAGGGAGGCTACACCTTC.

The chain has TRBV2 and TRBJ1-6, with D perhaps TRBD1 (5 bases). From germline, CDR1 is SNHLY and CDR2 FYNNEI. This CDR3 is built from 14 residues. Deletions cut 8 bases from V and 7 bases from J, with 15 bases between. CDR3 bases: TGTGCCAGCGGGACCGGATACCAGAATTCACCCCTCCACTTT. Its protein product is CASGTGYQNSPLHF.

This clonotype was counted many times. V is TRBV3-1 and J is TRBJ1-4; maybe TRBD1 (5 bases). Germline V lookup: CDR1 LGHDT, CDR2 YNNKEL (reference sequence). The CDR3 runs 16 residues. V was clipped by 3 bases and J by 3 bases, with 14 bases between them. The CDR3 nucleotides are TGTGCCAGCAGCCAGAAGACGGGACGGTCTAATGAAAAACTGTTTTTT. It translates to CASSQKTGRSNEKLFF.

This clonotype was seen at least ten times. The chain employs TRBV12-3 or TRBV12-4 and TRBJ2-3, with 13 nucleotides matching TRBD2. J was trimmed by 9 bases and V by 6 bases; bases with no gene match: 12. This CDR3 is built from 16 residues. The CDR3 protein is CASRSLAGGPRDTQYF. In DNA, the CDR3 is TGTGCCAGCAGGTCACTAGCGGGAGGGCCGAGGGACACGCAGTATTTT.

This clonotype has at least ten counts. The chain uses TRBV28 and TRBJ1-5; D unclear. Deletions cut 3 bases from V and 1 base from J, with 10 bases between. The CDR3 is made up of 15 amino acids. Germline lookup yields CDR1 MDHEN and CDR2 SYDVKM. CDR3: CASSLIPNSNQPQHF. In DNA form, the CDR3 reads TGTGCCAGCAGTTTGATCCCTAACAGCAATCAGCCCCAGCATTTT.

This clonotype was counted ten times or more. The chain carries TRBV12-3 or TRBV12-4 and TRBJ2-5; the D gene is possibly TRBD2 (5 bases). There are 15 residues in the CDR3. V lost 4 bases and J lost 2, with 14 bases in between. CDR3 in DNA: TGTGCCAGCAGTTCCCGTCGACTACCTCAAGAGACCCAGTACTTC. Encoded protein: CASSSRRLPQETQYF.

This clonotype has at least ten counts. The chain has TRBV25-1 and TRBJ2-5; perhaps D is TRBD1 or TRBD2 (5 bases each). V lost 3 bases to trimming and J lost 3 bases, with 26 bases between them. CDR3 length: 19 residues. Germline CDR1 MGHDK, CDR2 SYGVNS. The CDR3 region is CASSDLRDPIPEVEETQYF. DNA of the CDR3: TGTGCCAGCAGTGACCTACGGGACCCGATTCCCGAGGTAGAAGAGACCCAGTACTTC.

The rearrangement links TRBV18 to TRBJ2-5, with 14 bases fitting TRBD2. V shed 2 bases and J 2 bases; nucleotides not matched to a gene: 4. Germline CDR1 KGHSH, CDR2 LQKENI. This CDR3 region has 17 residues. CDR3 nucleotides: TGTGCCAGCTCACCAATGGGACTAGCGGGAGCGCAAGAGACCCAGTACTTC. It codes for CASSPMGLAGAQETQYF.

There are many counts of this clonotype. The chain combines TRBV28 with TRBJ2-1, with D perhaps TRBD1 (6 bases). Germline V gene lookup returns CDR1 MDHEN and CDR2 SYDVKM. Trimming stripped 1 base from V and 6 bases from J, with 16 bases between. CDR3 length: 16 amino acids. CDR3 residues: CASSLFSNLGANEQFF. CDR3 sequence (DNA): TGTGCCAGCAGTTTATTTAGTAACTTGGGGGCCAATGAGCAGTTCTTC.